One sample yielded the 31 T cell receptor beta chains listed below, sequenced in a study of blood T cell repertoires in COVID-19. Sequenced by immunoSEQ multiplex PCR; TCRdb stores in-frame clones only, minus some. Here the sample spans 200,000 or so clones, over 75% being singletons. The sample was PBMCs or T cells enriched from blood (not recorded which). Receptor source: a young woman in a cohort exposed to, infected with or recovered from COVID-19 (not recorded which).

The J gene is TRBJ1-1, the V gene TRBV10-3; D ambiguous. Per germline, CDR1 ENHRY and CDR2 SYGVKD. This CDR3 is 14 amino acids long. Deletions cut 0 bases from V and 3 bases from J, with 8 bases between. CDR3 sequence: CAISESPADTEAFF. The DNA of the CDR3 is TGTGCCATCAGTGAGTCTCCGGCGGACACTGAAGCTTTCTTT.

The V call is TRBV2, the J call TRBJ2-5, with 7 positions matching TRBD2. This CDR3 region has 13 residues. The ends lost 4 bases at V and 4 bases at J; junction bases unmatched: 3. Germline assignment: CDR1 SNHLY and CDR2 FYNNEI. CDR3 sequence (DNA): TGTGCCAGCAGTGGTCAGCGGGGAGAGACCCAGTACTTC. It encodes CASSGQRGETQYF.

This chain connects TRBV7-9 to TRBJ1-1; no definite D call. Germline loops: CDR1 SEHNR, CDR2 FQNEAQ (reference sequence). The CDR3 totals 14 residues. V lost 1 base and J lost 1, with 7 bases in between. The CDR3 protein is CASSLGLANTEAFF. In DNA, the CDR3 is TGTGCCAGCAGCTTAGGGTTGGCGAACACTGAAGCTTTCTTT. The whole variable domain, filled in from reference TRBV7-9 and TRBJ1-1, reads DTGVSQNPRHKITKRGQNVTFRCDPISEHNRLYWYRQTLGQGPEFLTYFQNEAQLEKSRLLSDRFSAERPKGSFSTLEIQRTEQGDSAMYLCASSLGLANTEAFFGQGTRLTVV.

The sample holds one count of this clone. V and J are TRBV6-1 and TRBJ1-6, with 8 nucleotides matching TRBD1. CDR3 length: 15 residues. Germline CDR1 is MNHNS and CDR2 is SASEGT. J lost 10 bases, V lost 0 bases, and 5 bases had no gene match. This CDR3 is CASSEARQGRSPLHF. CDR3 sequence (DNA): TGTGCCAGCAGTGAAGCGAGACAGGGGAGATCACCCCTCCACTTT.

This clone appeared a single time. The CDR3 here is CASSLDRVGGYGYTF. The CDR3 DNA sequence: TGTGCCAGCAGTTTAGACAGGGTCGGTGGCTATGGCTACACCTTC. The chain carries TRBV6-5 and TRBJ1-2, with 7 positions matching TRBD1. This CDR3 is 15 amino acids long. The J segment lost 4 bases and the V segment lost 4 bases, leaving 9 bases of the junction unmatched. From germline, CDR1 is MNHEY and CDR2 SVGAGI.

The CDR3 coding sequence is TGTGCCAGCAGCCGGGGACTAGCGGAAGAGACCCAGTACTTC. It yields the protein CASSRGLAEETQYF. The chain recombines TRBV4-2 with TRBJ2-5; 11 bases map to TRBD2. The CDR3 loop spans 14 amino acids. After removal of 4 bases from V and 3 bases from J, the junction contained 1 base not matched to a gene. Germline loops: CDR1 LGHNA, CDR2 YNFKEQ.

The CDR3 sequence is CASTPGQGYTEAFF. The CDR3 DNA follows: TGTGCCAGCACCCCCGGGCAGGGGTACACTGAAGCTTTCTTT. The chain joins TRBV11-3 to TRBJ1-1; tentatively, D is TRBD1 (6 bases). Between the trimmed V and J ends, which lost 7 bases and 3 bases, there was a span of 15 bases. Per germline, CDR1 SGHNT and CDR2 YENEEA. The CDR3 extends over 14 amino acids. Drawing the rest from reference TRBV11-3 and TRBJ1-1, the complete variable domain is EAGVVQSPRYKIIEKKQPVAFWCNPISGHNTLYWYLQNLGQGPELLIRYENEEAVDDSQLPKDRFSAERLKGVDSTLKIQPAELGDSAVYLCASTPGQGYTEAFFGQGTRLTVV.

The chain joins TRBV9 to TRBJ2-3; weak D call: TRBD2 (6 bases). The germline V gene has CDR1 SGDLS and CDR2 YYNGEE. The CDR3 has 16 residues. Trimming removed 0 bases from V and 2 bases from J, with 13 bases in between. CDR3 nucleotide sequence: TGTGCCAGCAGCGTAGCCCCTGGCGGGGTCACAGATACGCAGTATTTT. Amino acids: CASSVAPGGVTDTQYF.

The chain combines TRBV7-9 with TRBJ1-4; 9 bases are shared with TRBD1. The V gene's germline CDR1 is SEHNR and CDR2 FQNEAQ (reference sequence). V lost 6 bases and J lost 1; bases outside the gene matches: 9. CDR3 length: 17 amino acids. DNA for the CDR3: TGTGCCAGCAGTTCGACAGGGGGAATGAGAACTAATGAAAAACTGTTTTTT. This codes for CASSSTGGMRTNEKLFF.

The chain employs TRBV7-9 and TRBJ1-2; D ambiguous. V was clipped by 7 bases and J by 2 bases, with 17 bases between them. The V gene's germline CDR1 is SEHNR and CDR2 FQNEAQ (reference sequence). The CDR3 is 15 residues long. The CDR3 DNA follows: TGTGCCAGCACCGTTATTGAACAGACGAACTATGGCTACACCTTC. This encodes CASTVIEQTNYGYTF.

CDR3 in DNA: TGTGCCAGCAGCTTGAACACAGGGGGCAACGGGGAGCTGTTTTTT. This translates into CASSLNTGGNGELFF. The rearrangement joins TRBV11-2 to TRBJ2-2; 9 bases fit TRBD1. After removal of 3 bases from V and 7 bases from J, the junction contained 6 bases not matched to a gene. The length of the CDR3 is 15 residues. Germline CDR1 SGHAT, CDR2 FQNNGV.

The chain has TRBV25-1 and TRBJ1-1, with TRBD1 identical over 9 bases. With 5 bases clipped from V and 5 bases from J, the junction kept 3 bases outside the gene matches. This CDR3 comprises 13 residues. Looked up from germline, CDR1 is MGHDK and CDR2 is SYGVNS. The CDR3 region is CASSRGQGTEAFF. DNA of the CDR3: TGTGCCAGCAGTAGGGGACAGGGAACTGAAGCTTTCTTT.

J is TRBJ2-1 and V is TRBV28, with no clear D. The CDR3 has 12 residues. Germline V gene lookup returns CDR1 MDHEN and CDR2 SYDVKM. V was clipped by 5 bases and J by 8 bases, with 10 bases between them. The CDR3 nucleotides are TGTGCCAGCAGTAAGCTACGGGATGAGCAGTTCTTC. The encoded protein is CASSKLRDEQFF.

The chain links TRBV27 to TRBJ2-7; the match to TRBD2 covers 7 bases. V shed 7 bases, J shed 7 bases, and the junction held 10 bases outside the gene matches. Germline V lookup: CDR1 MNHEY, CDR2 SMNVEV (reference sequence). This CDR3 has 13 residues. The CDR3 region has the DNA TGTGCCAGCACCTCTACGGGCGGGGGAGAGCAGTACTTC. This encodes CASTSTGGGEQYF.

J is TRBJ2-2 and V is TRBV7-6, with 7 bases that match TRBD2. The CDR3 sequence is 14 residues long. The V gene end was trimmed by 4 bases and the J gene end by 5 bases; junction bases not matched to a gene: 4. CDR1 SGHVS and CDR2 FNYEAQ come from the germline V gene. CDR3 in amino acids: CASSSGLVTGELFF. Here the CDR3 DNA reads TGTGCCAGCAGCTCCGGACTAGTTACCGGGGAGCTGTTTTTT.

This chain links TRBV10-3 with TRBJ2-3; TRBD2 matches at 8 bases. There are 14 residues in the CDR3. CDR1 is ENHRY and CDR2 is SYGVKD in the germline V gene. V was pared by 3 bases and J by 2 bases, with 1 base of the junction left unmatched. CDR3 loop: CAISELAVTDTQYF. CDR3 coding DNA: TGTGCCATCAGTGAACTAGCGGTCACAGATACGCAGTATTTT.

This chain uses TRBV19 with TRBJ2-4; 7 nucleotides align to TRBD2. Germline lookup yields CDR1 LNHDA and CDR2 SQIVND (reference sequence). V trimming: 5 bases; J trimming: 5 bases; junction bases outside the gene matches: 12. The CDR3 consists of 16 residues. The CDR3 DNA sequence: TGTGCCAGTAGTCGGTTAGCGTGGGGGGGGGAAAACATTCAGTACTTC. This encodes CASSRLAWGGENIQYF.

The V call is TRBV2, the J call TRBJ2-5; 8 nucleotides match TRBD1. J was trimmed by 5 bases and V by 6 bases; bases with no gene match: 8. The CDR3 has 14 amino acids. From germline, CDR1 is SNHLY and CDR2 FYNNEI. The CDR3 DNA follows: TGTGCCAGCAGGACGGGAACAGGGGGTGAGACCCAGTACTTC. The encoded protein is CASRTGTGGETQYF.

This clone has a single count. The chain carries TRBV3-1 (or the pseudogene TRBV3-2) and TRBJ2-7, with TRBD1 matching 10 bases. CDR3 length: 15 residues. The germline V gene encodes CDR1 LGHDT and CDR2 YNNKEL (reference sequence). Trimming removed 1 base from V and 1 base from J; junction bases left unmatched: 1. CDR3 sequence (DNA): TGTGCCAGCAGCCAAGCGGACAGGGGGTCCTACGAGCAGTACTTC. It encodes CASSQADRGSYEQYF.

In DNA form, the CDR3 reads TGCGCCAGCAGCCAGAGGGCAGGATCGGCTTTCTTT. It codes for CASSQRAGSAFF. The chain is built from TRBV4-1 and TRBJ1-1; D remains ambiguous. Trimming pared 3 bases from V and 11 bases from J, leaving 13 bases between. The germline V gene has CDR1 MGHRA and CDR2 YSYEKL. There are 12 residues in the CDR3.

V gene TRBV6-5 combines with J gene TRBJ2-5; tentative D call: TRBD1 (5 bases). Trimming left V 5 bases short and J 4 bases short, with 8 bases between. CDR3 length equals 12 residues. The V gene's germline CDR1 is MNHEY and CDR2 SVGAGI. The CDR3 protein is CASSTQGETQYF. CDR3 DNA sequence: TGTGCCAGCAGTACCCAGGGAGAGACCCAGTACTTC.

The J gene is TRBJ1-5, the V gene TRBV5-1, with 8 bases identical to TRBD1. The germline gives CDR1 SGHRS, CDR2 YFSETQ. Unmatched junction bases numbered 3, after V lost 0 bases and J lost 7 bases. The CDR3 totals 14 residues. CDR3 in amino acids: CASSLGTGLQPQHF. The CDR3 coding sequence is TGCGCCAGCAGCTTGGGGACAGGGTTGCAGCCCCAGCATTTT.

The V call is TRBV7-8, the J call TRBJ1-5; D unclear. CDR1 SGHVS and CDR2 FQNEAQ come from the germline V gene. V lost 2 bases and J 6 bases, leaving 23 bases between the germline ends. This CDR3 has 18 residues. This chain's CDR3 is CASSLRRDLGKEGQPQHF. The CDR3, as DNA: TGTGCCAGCAGCTTAAGACGAGATCTGGGCAAGGAGGGTCAGCCCCAGCATTTT.

The chain has TRBV7-9 and TRBJ1-1, with D unresolved. There are 13 residues in the CDR3. Trimming stripped 1 base from V and 0 bases from J, with 3 bases between. CDR1 is SEHNR and CDR2 is FQNEAQ in the germline V gene (reference sequence). The CDR3, as DNA: TGTGCCAGCAGCTTAGTTATGAACACTGAAGCTTTCTTT. This codes for CASSLVMNTEAFF.

The chain recombines TRBV19 with TRBJ2-1; 15 nucleotides line up with TRBD2. Per the germline V gene, CDR1 is LNHDA and CDR2 is SQIVND (reference sequence). V lost 4 bases and J lost 9; bases outside the gene matches: 1. The CDR3 sequence is 14 residues long. The DNA for the CDR3 is TGTGCCAGTAGTACGGGACTAGCGGGAGGTGAGCAGTTCTTC. Protein sequence: CASSTGLAGGEQFF.

This chain links TRBV5-1 with TRBJ2-5; TRBD2 is a possible D gene (5 bases). The CDR3 is 15 amino acids. V lost 2 bases, J lost 2 bases, and 13 bases lay in between. Germline loops: CDR1 SGHRS, CDR2 YFSETQ. The CDR3, as DNA: TGCGCCAGCAGCTTTCCGGCTAGCCGTCAAGAGACCCAGTACTTC. Residues: CASSFPASRQETQYF.

V gene TRBV4-1 combines with J gene TRBJ2-1; 8 nucleotides line up with TRBD1. There are 16 residues in the CDR3. V lost 1 base to trimming and J lost 7 bases; unmatched junction nucleotides: 9. Germline V gene data show CDR1 as MGHRA and CDR2 as YSYEKL. The CDR3 here is CASSQGLTRTGNEQFF. CDR3 nucleotides: TGCGCCAGCAGCCAAGGGCTGACCCGGACAGGGAATGAGCAGTTCTTC.

The chain has TRBV9 and TRBJ2-7; D remains ambiguous. V was cut by 4 bases and J by 3 bases, with 14 bases left in between. This CDR3 is 14 amino acids long. The V gene's germline CDR1 is SGDLS and CDR2 YYNGEE. The CDR3 loop reads CASSQGGVLYEQYF. CDR3 nucleotides: TGTGCCAGCAGCCAAGGCGGCGTCCTCTACGAGCAGTACTTC.

The chain carries TRBV6-1 and TRBJ1-2; D gene unclear. Germline assignment: CDR1 MNHNS and CDR2 SASEGT. The V end lost 3 bases, the J end lost 3 bases, and 11 bases lay between the germline ends. This CDR3 is 14 amino acids long. In DNA, the CDR3 is TGTGCCAGCAGTGATTTGTCAGATTACTATGGCTACACCTTC. Protein sequence: CASSDLSDYYGYTF.

The genes are TRBV29-1 and TRBJ1-3, with TRBD1 as a possible D gene (5 bases). Germline V gives CDR1 SQVTM, CDR2 ANQGSEA. Trimming pared 6 bases from V and 4 bases from J, leaving 7 bases between. The CDR3 is made up of 11 amino acids. The CDR3 sequence: CSVGEGNTIYF. The CDR3 region has the DNA TGCAGCGTAGGGGAAGGAAACACCATATATTTT.

The chain employs TRBV6-1 and TRBJ2-5; D possibly corresponds to TRBD2 (7 bases). The V end was cut by 3 bases, the J end by 5 bases, with 16 bases between. Per germline, CDR1 MNHNS and CDR2 SASEGT. CDR3 length: 15 residues. The CDR3 nucleotides are TGTGCCAGCAGTGATTGGGGGGGGCCGAGGGAGACCCAGTACTTC. Its protein is CASSDWGGPRETQYF.